Included here is one T cell receptor (beta chain) sequence, with context. What it binds is unknown. Genomic DNA came from blood regulatory T cells gated CD4+ CD25-high CD127-low. This CDR3 has 14 amino acids. Looked up from germline, CDR1 is SGHRS and CDR2 is YFSETQ. V lost 4 bases to trimming and J lost 0 bases, with 7 bases between them. Using immunoSEQ multiplex PCR, the repertoire was profiled, and TCRdb retains in-frame clones only, with some absent. The sample records fewer than 20,000 clones, roughly 87% being singletons. The sample originates from a study of regulatory and conventional T cells in RAG deficiency. General study results and limits: Omenn CD25-high CD127-low cells may be activated cells, not true Tregs.

These records were also assigned to another study, of regulatory T cells. That work contributes: The PCR used 52 TRBV and 13 TRBJ primers.

The chain couples TRBV5-1 to TRBJ1-4; the D is unclear. This receptor was identified in a human donor in good health. Source material: Tregs sorted from blood. CDR3 nucleotide sequence: TGCGCCAGCAGCCAAGAGGCAACTAATGAAAAACTGTTTTTT. This gives the protein CASSQEATNEKLFF. The complete variable domain, with remaining parts taken from reference TRBV5-1 and TRBJ1-4, reads KAGVTQTPRYLIKTRGQQVTLSCSPISGHRSVSWYQQTPGQGLQFLFEYFSETQRNKGNFPGRFSGRQFSNSRSEMNVSTLELGDSALYLCASSQEATNEKLFFGSGTQLSVL.